This T cell receptor (beta chain) was sequenced in a study of blood T cell repertoires in COVID-19. Study as a whole: Sites across the United States, Italy and Spain contributed samples from acute and convalescent COVID-19. From T cells, B-cell-depleted T cells, or PBMCs came the material, which was cDNA or gDNA.

Germline V gene lookup returns CDR1 MNHEY and CDR2 SVGAGI. The length of the CDR3 is 14 residues. The V and J ends lost 10 bases and 5 bases, in that order; junction bases with no gene match: 9. The assay was immunoSEQ multiplex PCR, and TCRdb's table has in-frame clones only and misses some. The table has 200,000 to 250,000 clones, 75% to 85% seen once. Ages ranged from roughly 18 to 95 years, with residence in about two dozen US areas. Cohorts were based on clinical histories the participants reported. The sequencing input was PBMCs or T cells enriched from blood (not recorded which). The chain carries TRBV6-5 and TRBJ2-1; 9 nucleotides match TRBD1. The receptor comes from a woman aged 50 to 65 with acute COVID-19. DNA of the CDR3: TGTGCCAATTCGACAGGGGGATATGACAATGAGCAGTTCTTC. Translation gives CANSTGGYDNEQFF.